Listed below are T cell receptor beta chains from one sample, sequenced in a study of T cell responses to AZD1222 COVID-19 vaccine. Sequencing used immunoSEQ multiplex PCR; TCRdb keeps in-frame clones, though not all of them. The sample consists of 160,000 or so clones, about nine tenths of them appearing once. The sequencing used peripheral blood, collected after recovery from COVID-19. Receptor source: an adult who had recovered from COVID-19. Both conserved end residues are part of each CDR3. A D gene is named only where the DNA matches it firmly. Only part of the rows carry a size: once, few, many, or a class if the clone is expanded.

clone_size j_call v_call d_call cdr3_nt cdr3_aa
. TRBJ1-5 TRBV19 . TGTGCCGCTAGCCGGATTAGCAATCAGCCCCAGCATTTT CAASRISNQPQHF
. TRBJ1-4 TRBV19 . TGTGCCAGTAGTACGATCGGGGGGGGCCGAAATGAAAAACTGTTTTTT CASSTIGGGRNEKLFF
. TRBJ1-6 TRBV25-1 . TGTGCCAGCAGTGTAGGGGGGTCCTATAATTCACCCCTCCACTTT CASSVGGSYNSPLHF
. TRBJ1-1 TRBV18 . TGTGCCAGCTCACAGGGACGGAGCATGAACACTGAAGCTTTCTTT CASSQGRSMNTEAFF
. TRBJ2-2 TRBV28 . TGTGCCAGCAGCCCCTCGTCCGCCGGGGAGCTGTTTTTT CASSPSSAGELFF
. TRBJ2-6 TRBV5-1 TRBD1 TGCGCCAGCAGCTTGTCCCTGACAGGGAACCTGACTTTC CASSLSLTGNLTF
. TRBJ2-7 TRBV5-6 TRBD2 TGTGCCAGCAGCTCGCCCCGGGGGGACCCCTACGAGCAGTACTTC CASSSPRGDPYEQYF
. TRBJ1-1 TRBV29-1 . TGCAGCGTTGGTGGGGTGCGGACTGAAGCTTTCTTT CSVGGVRTEAFF
few TRBJ1-2 TRBV7-2 . TGTGCCAGCAGCTTAGACAGGGATGGCTACACCTTC CASSLDRDGYTF
few TRBJ1-5 TRBV28 . TGTGCCAGCAAGAACGGGGGCAGGAATCAGCCCCAGCATTTT CASKNGGRNQPQHF
. TRBJ2-7 TRBV4-3 . TGCGCCAGCAGCAAAAGCGGGGCAGGGGTAACCTACGAGCAGTACTTC CASSKSGAGVTYEQYF
few TRBJ1-5 TRBV5-6 . TGTGCCAGCAGCTTGAGGCCACCCAATCAGCCCCAGCATTTT CASSLRPPNQPQHF
few TRBJ2-2 TRBV7-9 . TGTGCCAGCAGCCCGGGGGCAGTTGGGGAGCTGTTTTTT CASSPGAVGELFF
once TRBJ2-2 TRBV5-1 TRBD1 TGCGCCAGCAGCCCGGGCGGGACAGGGAACACCGGGGAGCTGTTTTTT CASSPGGTGNTGELFF
. TRBJ2-2 TRBV7-8 . TGTGCCAGCACCCCAGGGGGGGCCCCGAACACCGGGGAGCTGTTTTTT CASTPGGAPNTGELFF